The 25 T cell receptor beta chains below come from one sample, sequenced in a study of blood T cell repertoires in COVID-19. Sequencing was performed with immunoSEQ multiplex PCR; in TCRdb, only in-frame clones are kept and a portion is missing. The sample has 200,000 to 250,000 clones, about nine tenths seen once. Sequenced sample: PBMCs or T cells enriched from blood (not recorded which). The origin of the receptors is a woman in her forties or fifties in a cohort exposed to, infected with or recovered from COVID-19 (not recorded which).

This clone has more than one count but fewer than ten. This sequence joins TRBV7-3 and TRBJ2-2; D not certain. Germline-derived CDR1 and CDR2 are SGHTA and FQGTGA. This CDR3 spans 13 amino acids. V lost 5 bases to trimming and J lost 6 bases, with 10 bases between them. The CDR3 region is CASSPRSAGELFF. CDR3 sequence (DNA): TGTGCCAGCAGCCCCAGGTCGGCCGGGGAGCTGTTTTTT.

CDR3 region: CASSSRQPFQKYGYTF. DNA of the CDR3: TGTGCCAGCAGCTCCAGACAGCCCTTCCAAAAATATGGCTACACCTTC. This chain connects TRBV7-8 to TRBJ1-2; D is possibly TRBD1 (5 bases). Germline loops: CDR1 SGHVS, CDR2 FQNEAQ. Trimming took 4 bases from V and 5 from J, leaving 20 bases between them. The CDR3 is 16 amino acids.

This rearrangement joins TRBV7-9 to TRBJ1-5; no definite D call. CDR3 length equals 13 residues. The V end lost 3 bases, the J end lost 0 bases, and 3 bases lay between the germline ends. CDR1 and CDR2 (germline): SEHNR, FQNEAQ (reference sequence). This CDR3 reads CASSFGSNQPQHF. CDR3 in DNA: TGTGCCAGCAGCTTCGGTAGCAATCAGCCCCAGCATTTT.

The V and J genes are TRBV6-2 or TRBV6-3 and TRBJ2-3; perhaps TRBD2 as D (5 bases). Germline values: CDR1 MNHEY, CDR2 SVGEGT. V shed 1 base and J shed 1 base, with 9 bases lying between them. This CDR3 is 15 amino acids long. The CDR3 DNA is TGTGCCAGCAGTTACTGGGGAGTCGGCACAGATACGCAGTATTTT. Translated, it gives CASSYWGVGTDTQYF.

This chain connects TRBV5-5 to TRBJ1-4, with TRBD1 matching 9 bases. Per the germline V gene, CDR1 is SGHKS and CDR2 is YYEKEE (reference sequence). V shed 4 bases, J shed 7 bases, and the junction held 2 bases outside the gene matches. The CDR3 runs 13 residues. This CDR3 reads CASSRTGAEKLFF. DNA of the CDR3: TGTGCCAGCAGCCGGACAGGGGCTGAAAAACTGTTTTTT.

The V and J genes are TRBV7-9 and TRBJ2-4, with 8 bases aligning to TRBD1. Germline CDR1 reads SEHNR; CDR2 reads FQNEAQ (reference sequence). The V and J ends lost 1 base and 1 base, in that order; junction bases with no gene match: 6. The CDR3 totals 17 residues. CDR3 amino acids: CASSLVTGAGAKNIQYF. As DNA, the CDR3 is TGTGCCAGCAGCTTAGTGACAGGGGCGGGGGCCAAAAACATTCAGTACTTC.

About this clone: Different DNA sequences within this sample yield the same CDR3. The V call is TRBV27, the J call TRBJ1-5; 8 bases are a match to TRBD1. The germline V gene encodes CDR1 MNHEY and CDR2 SMNVEV (reference sequence). The CDR3 length is 15 residues. V lost 6 bases, J lost 2 bases, and 6 bases stayed unmatched. The DNA of the CDR3 is TGTGCCAGCAGCAGAGGGACAGGCGGCAATCAGCCCCAGCATTTT. Protein sequence: CASSRGTGGNQPQHF.

V usage is TRBV6-6 and J usage is TRBJ2-3, with 9 positions matching TRBD1. From germline, CDR1 is MNHNY and CDR2 SVGAGI (reference sequence). V gave up 5 bases and J gave up 3 bases; unmatched junction bases: 0. The CDR3 runs to 13 residues. The CDR3: CASSGQGTDTQYF. The DNA for the CDR3 is TGTGCCAGCAGTGGACAGGGGACAGATACGCAGTATTTT.

This chain uses TRBV19 with TRBJ1-5, with D unresolved. The CDR3 spans 15 residues. The V and J ends lost 4 bases and 0 bases respectively, with 10 bases between them. Germline V gives CDR1 LNHDA, CDR2 SQIVND (reference sequence). The CDR3 nucleotides read TGTGCCAGTAGTACCACAGATTATAGCAATCAGCCCCAGCATTTT. Translating gives CASSTTDYSNQPQHF.

This clone was counted between two and nine times. The chain has TRBV7-2 and TRBJ1-2; 7 positions match TRBD1. The CDR3 is made up of 16 amino acids. After removal of 5 bases from V and 8 bases from J, the junction contained 17 bases not matched to a gene. Germline loops: CDR1 SGHTA, CDR2 FQGNSA. This CDR3 reads CASSLNSGTDTGGYTF. For the CDR3, the DNA is TGTGCCAGCAGCCTGAACTCCGGGACAGATACGGGGGGCTACACCTTC.

The chain uses TRBV4-3 and TRBJ2-5; TRBD1 agrees at 12 bases. Trimming at V came to 4 bases and at J to 5 bases, leaving 11 bases not matched to a gene. CDR3 length equals 17 residues. Germline V gene data show CDR1 as LGHNA and CDR2 as YSLEER. As DNA, the CDR3 is TGCGCCAGCAGCCCCGGGACAGGGGGCCTCTGGGAGGAGACCCAGTACTTC. Protein product: CASSPGTGGLWEETQYF.

V is TRBV2 and J is TRBJ1-4; 7 nucleotides line up with TRBD1. This CDR3 is 13 amino acids long. Germline CDR1 SNHLY, CDR2 FYNNEI. V lost 7 bases and J lost 8; bases outside the gene matches: 7. CDR3 region: CASKGTVLEKLFF. CDR3 DNA: TGTGCCAGCAAAGGGACAGTACTCGAAAAACTGTTTTTT.

The J gene is TRBJ2-7, the V gene TRBV6-2 or TRBV6-3; 7 nucleotides agree with TRBD2. Germline CDR1 MNHEY, CDR2 SVGEGT. The CDR3 has 15 residues. V dropped 5 bases and J dropped 2; count of bases not matched to a gene: 9. The CDR3 reads CASSDRRLAAYEQYF. CDR3 in DNA: TGTGCCAGCAGTGACCGCCGACTAGCCGCCTACGAGCAGTACTTC.

This chain links TRBV27 with TRBJ1-1, with D maybe TRBD1 (6 bases). This CDR3 has 14 residues. Germline CDR1 MNHEY, CDR2 SMNVEV (reference sequence). Trimming stripped 5 bases from V and 7 bases from J, with 17 bases between. The chain's CDR3 is CASSLGYRVGEAFF. In nucleotides, the CDR3 is TGTGCCAGCAGTCTCGGGTACAGGGTTGGTGAAGCTTTCTTT.

The rearrangement joins TRBV30 to TRBJ1-5, with D maybe TRBD1 (5 bases). Per germline, CDR1 GTSNPN and CDR2 SVGIG (reference sequence). CDR3 size: 15 residues. The V end lost 3 bases, the J end lost 0 bases, and 12 bases lay between the germline ends. The CDR3 sequence is CAWRPGAYSNQPQHF. DNA of the CDR3: TGTGCCTGGAGACCTGGGGCCTATAGCAATCAGCCCCAGCATTTT. The complete variable domain, with remaining parts taken from reference TRBV30 and TRBJ1-5, reads SQTIHQWPATLVQPVGSPLSLECTVEGTSNPNLYWYRQAAGRGLQLLFYSVGIGQISSEVPQNLSASRPQDRQFILSSKKLLLSDSGFYLCAWRPGAYSNQPQHFGDGTRLSIL.

The J gene is TRBJ1-2, the V gene TRBV2; the D is unclear. Germline CDR1 SNHLY, CDR2 FYNNEI. Between the trimmed V and J ends, which lost 7 bases and 2 bases, there was a span of 14 bases. This CDR3 is 14 amino acids long. The CDR3 spells CASNPSWQNYGYTF. CDR3 DNA: TGTGCCAGCAATCCAAGTTGGCAGAACTATGGCTACACCTTC.

This clone occurred many times. The J gene is TRBJ2-3, the V gene TRBV27; TRBD1 agrees at 10 bases. Unmatched junction bases numbered 7, after V lost 7 bases and J lost 3 bases. The CDR3 has 15 amino acids. Germline V CDR1 and CDR2: MNHEY, SMNVEV (reference sequence). CDR3 protein: CASTLRGQGTDTQYF. As DNA, the CDR3 is TGTGCCAGCACTCTACGGGGACAGGGGACAGATACGCAGTATTTT.

The gene calls are TRBV3-1 (or the pseudogene TRBV3-2) and TRBJ2-3; a possible D gene is TRBD2 (5 bases). V dropped 0 bases and J dropped 11 bases, with 9 bases sitting between them. This CDR3 spans 12 amino acids. CDR1 is LGHDT and CDR2 is YNNKEL in the germline V gene (reference sequence). CDR3 nucleotide sequence: TGTGCCAGCAGCCAAGATCTGGGGAGGCAGTATTTT. Its translation is CASSQDLGRQYF.

This clone appeared a single time. The rearrangement links TRBV9 to TRBJ2-7, with 7 bases matching TRBD1. The CDR3 extends over 14 amino acids. Germline CDR1 is SGDLS and CDR2 is YYNGEE. J gave up 5 bases and V 4 bases, and 9 bases lay outside the gene matches. The CDR3 bases are TGTGCCAGCAGCCCAGGGACAGCCCGGGACGAGCAGTACTTC. It encodes CASSPGTARDEQYF.

The chain links TRBV7-2 to TRBJ1-1; D gene ambiguous. The V and J ends lost 4 bases and 1 base respectively, with 7 bases between them. CDR1 and CDR2 (germline): SGHTA, FQGNSA. The CDR3 extends over 13 amino acids. The CDR3 region is CASSSTGNTEAFF. The CDR3 nucleotides read TGTGCCAGCAGCTCTACGGGGAACACTGAAGCTTTCTTT.

V gene TRBV12-3 or TRBV12-4 combines with J gene TRBJ1-5, with D tentatively TRBD1 (6 bases). The CDR3 has 12 residues. V was shortened by 9 bases and J by 5 bases, with 11 bases between the two germline ends. The CDR3 sequence is CASRGGDQPQHF. In nucleotides, the CDR3 is TGTGCCAGTCGAGGGGGGGATCAGCCCCAGCATTTT.

This chain connects TRBV27 to TRBJ1-1; TRBD1 matches at 9 bases. V lost 5 bases, J lost 5 bases, and 9 bases stayed unmatched. The CDR3 spans 15 residues. Germline CDR1 reads MNHEY; CDR2 reads SMNVEV (reference sequence). The CDR3 here is CASSSHGQGSTEAFF. CDR3 sequence (DNA): TGTGCCAGCAGTAGCCATGGACAGGGGAGTACTGAAGCTTTCTTT.

DNA for the CDR3: TGTGCCAGCAGTCTCGGGACAGGGTCAGATACGCAGTATTTT. This encodes CASSLGTGSDTQYF. The gene calls are TRBV7-2 and TRBJ2-3; 9 positions match TRBD1. CDR1 is SGHTA, CDR2 FQGNSA, per germline. This CDR3 region has 14 residues. With V trimmed by 6 bases and J by 4 bases, 5 bases remained unmatched. Based on the CDR3 plus reference TRBV7-2 and TRBJ2-3, the full variable domain is GAGVSQSPSNKVTEKGKDVELRCDPISGHTALYWYRQSLGQGLEFLIYFQGNSAPDKSGLPSDRFSAERTGGSVSTLTIQRTQQEDSAVYLCASSLGTGSDTQYFGPGTRLTVL.

The rearrangement uses TRBV27 and TRBJ2-1, with 11 bases identical to TRBD2. CDR1 MNHEY and CDR2 SMNVEV come from the germline V gene (reference sequence). The CDR3 sequence is 16 residues long. The V segment lost 1 base and the J segment 4 bases; nucleotides outside the gene matches: 3. CDR3 DNA sequence: TGTGCCAGCAGTTTATTGGTAGCGGGGGGGTACAATGAGCAGTTCTTC. It encodes CASSLLVAGGYNEQFF.

This rearrangement joins TRBV28 to TRBJ1-5, with D possibly TRBD1 on 6 matching bases. V was trimmed by 6 bases and J by 7 bases, leaving 22 bases between them. Germline V gene lookup returns CDR1 MDHEN and CDR2 SYDVKM. There are 16 residues in the CDR3. The CDR3 sequence is CASSPGRSGGWQPQHF. CDR3 DNA sequence: TGTGCCAGCAGCCCCGGGAGGTCGGGGGGCTGGCAGCCCCAGCATTTT.